These 18 T cell receptor beta chains came from one sample sequenced in a study of neurological immune-mediated disorders (dated by TCRdb to the late 2010s). Read against the paper, the sample's time point label means: longitudinal time-point 3. The method behind the library was 5' RACE. Data came from an Illumina HiSeq 2500. The public reads were reanalyzed by TCRdb: fastp trimming at Q25, MiXCR alignment, in-frame beta chains only. Each entry merges the rows of one CDR3 protein and shows their most common DNA and genes. This sample holds about 45,000 distinct CDR3 sequences; about 14% were observed only once. The leading ten clones occupy approximately 10% of the sample. Sample: PBMCs. Receptors originate from a young man in good health.

This clonotype came up many times. The V call is TRBV28, the J call TRBJ2-6; D remains ambiguous. The V gene's germline CDR1 is MDHEN and CDR2 SYDVKM. V lost 3 bases, J lost 2 bases, and 5 bases lay in between. CDR3 size: 14 residues. CDR3 in DNA: TGTGCCAGCAGTTTTTTTCCTGGGGCCAACGTCCTGACTTTC. It translates to CASSFFPGANVLTF.

This clonotype has a count of ten or more. The chain joins TRBV10-3 to TRBJ1-6, with TRBD1 matching over 8 bases. V trimming: 3 bases; J trimming: 13 bases; junction bases outside the gene matches: 5. The CDR3 spans 13 residues. Germline lookup yields CDR1 ENHRY and CDR2 SYGVKD. CDR3 sequence: CAISDGTGGPLHF. CDR3 nucleotide sequence: TGTGCCATCAGTGACGGGACAGGTGGGCCCCTCCACTTT.

The CDR3 region is CASSLGQDPDTQYF. CDR3 nucleotide sequence: TGTGCCAGCAGCTTGGGACAGGACCCAGATACGCAGTATTTT. The gene calls are TRBV11-2 and TRBJ2-3, with TRBD1 matching 8 bases. This CDR3 is built from 14 residues. CDR1 is SGHAT and CDR2 is FQNNGV in the germline V gene. After removal of 3 bases from V and 4 bases from J, the junction contained 3 bases not matched to a gene. Based on the CDR3 plus reference TRBV11-2 and TRBJ2-3, the full variable domain is EAGVAQSPRYKIIEKRQSVAFWCNPISGHATLYWYQQILGQGPKLLIQFQNNGVVDDSQLPKDRFSAERLKGVDSTLKIQPAKLEDSAVYLCASSLGQDPDTQYFGPGTRLTVL.

The chain employs TRBV10-3 and TRBJ2-3; tentatively, D is TRBD2 (6 bases). Germline-derived CDR1 and CDR2 are ENHRY and SYGVKD. This CDR3 is built from 14 residues. Trimming pared 6 bases from V and 1 base from J, leaving 11 bases between. CDR3 in amino acids: CAIRAREGTDTQYF. The CDR3 coding sequence is TGTGCCATCAGAGCGAGGGAGGGCACAGATACGCAGTATTTT.

This clonotype has ten or more counts. This rearrangement joins TRBV27 to TRBJ2-2; unclear D gene. Trimming took off 2 bases at V and 7 bases at J, with 5 bases between the two ends. From germline, CDR1 is MNHEY and CDR2 SMNVEV (reference sequence). The CDR3 spans 12 residues. CDR3 in DNA: TGTGCCAGCAGTTTAGGTGACGGGGAGCTGTTTTTT. Its protein product is CASSLGDGELFF.

Many counts were recorded for this clonotype. The chain uses TRBV5-1 and TRBJ2-1; D gene ambiguous. This CDR3 has 13 amino acids. CDR1 and CDR2 (germline): SGHRS, YFSETQ. The V end was cut by 0 bases, the J end by 7 bases, with 8 bases between. CDR3 sequence reads: CASSLGGVNEQFF. The CDR3 DNA sequence: TGCGCCAGCAGCTTGGGCGGCGTAAATGAGCAGTTCTTC.

This clonotype showed up many times. The rearrangement uses TRBV12-3 or TRBV12-4 and TRBJ2-5; D unresolved. With 0 bases removed from V and 6 bases from J, the gap between germline ends came to 5 bases. There are 12 residues in the CDR3. Here the CDR3 reads CASSLAGKTQYF. The CDR3 DNA sequence: TGTGCCAGCAGTTTAGCAGGAAAGACCCAGTACTTC.

This sequence joins TRBV20-1 and TRBJ1-2; 7 bases fit TRBD1. In germline, CDR1 is DFQATT, CDR2 SNEGSKA (reference sequence). Trimming took 1 base from V and 9 from J; bases not matched to a gene: 8. The CDR3 is made up of 13 amino acids. CDR3 nucleotide sequence: TGCAGTGCTAGAGTCCGCCGGGACAGCAGCTACACCTTC. Protein product: CSARVRRDSSYTF.

This rearrangement joins TRBV7-6 to TRBJ2-7; 7 positions match TRBD1. CDR3 size: 15 residues. Germline V CDR1 and CDR2: SGHVS, FNYEAQ. The J segment lost 5 bases and the V segment lost 0 bases, leaving 7 bases of the junction unmatched. CDR3: CASSLARGHCNEQYF. For the CDR3, the DNA is TGTGCCAGCAGCTTAGCAAGGGGGCACTGCAACGAGCAGTACTTC.

This clonotype appeared many times. This sequence joins TRBV29-1 and TRBJ2-7; 11 bases align to TRBD1. The CDR3 consists of 13 residues. V was pared by 6 bases and J by 3 bases, with 4 bases of the junction left unmatched. CDR1 is SQVTM and CDR2 is ANQGSEA in the germline V gene. The CDR3, as DNA: TGCAGCGTCTCCGGGACAGGGGGCTACGAGCAGTACTTC. Protein product: CSVSGTGGYEQYF.

At least ten counts were recorded for this clonotype. The chain uses TRBV15 and TRBJ2-5; D is unresolved. V was cut by 4 bases and J by 0 bases, with 9 bases left in between. Germline V gives CDR1 LNHNV, CDR2 YYDKDF (reference sequence). The CDR3 spans 14 residues. The CDR3 reads CATSKRINQETQYF. CDR3 bases: TGTGCCACCAGCAAAAGGATCAACCAAGAGACCCAGTACTTC. Filled out from reference TRBV15 and TRBJ2-5, the complete variable domain reads DAMVIQNPRYQVTQFGKPVTLSCSQTLNHNVMYWYQQKSSQAPKLLFHYYDKDFNNEADTPDNFQSRRPNTSFCFLDIRSPGLGDTAMYLCATSKRINQETQYFGPGTRLLVL.

By proportion, this clonotype is medium-sized. The CDR3 DNA is TGCGCCAGCAGCTGGACTAGCGGATACGAGCAGTACTTC. This codes for CASSWTSGYEQYF. The V call is TRBV5-1, the J call TRBJ2-7, with 10 bases matching TRBD2. Germline V gene data show CDR1 as SGHRS and CDR2 as YFSETQ. Trimming at V came to 3 bases and at J to 4 bases, leaving 1 base not matched to a gene. CDR3 length: 13 residues.

This clonotype was seen ten or more times. The chain carries TRBV7-8 and TRBJ2-5, with a tentative D call TRBD2 (6 bases). The CDR3 runs 14 residues. CDR1 and CDR2 from the germline V gene are SGHVS and FQNEAQ. Between the trimmed V and J ends, which lost 5 bases and 5 bases, there was a span of 15 bases. The CDR3 reads CASSPPPGRETQYF. CDR3 bases: TGTGCCAGCAGCCCCCCCCCGGGGAGGGAGACCCAGTACTTC. Looking up the rest from reference TRBV7-8 and TRBJ2-5 gives the full variable domain: GAGVSQSPRYKVAKRGQDVALRCDPISGHVSLFWYQQALGQGPEFLTYFQNEAQLDKSGLPSDRFFAERPEGSVSTLKIQRTQQEDSAVYLCASSPPPGRETQYFGPGTRLLVL.

This clonotype appeared many times. V is TRBV7-8 and J is TRBJ1-2; 9 positions agree with TRBD1. The V gene's germline CDR1 is SGHVS and CDR2 FQNEAQ. CDR3 length: 15 residues. The V segment lost 5 bases and the J segment 8 bases; nucleotides outside the gene matches: 12. CDR3 coding DNA: TGTGCCAGCAGCAAAATGCCGGGACAGGGTACAGGCTACACCTTC. Its translation is CASSKMPGQGTGYTF.

This clonotype was seen at least ten times. The chain is built from TRBV20-1 and TRBJ1-2, with 8 bases aligning to TRBD1. Losses at the gene ends were 5 bases for V and 7 bases for J; bases not matched to a gene: 12. The germline gives CDR1 DFQATT, CDR2 SNEGSKA (reference sequence). The CDR3 loop spans 14 amino acids. The CDR3 DNA sequence: TGCAGTGCTCCTGAGACAGGGGAGTTTGGTGGCTACACCTTC. Translated: CSAPETGEFGGYTF.

This clonotype was seen at least ten times. The chain carries TRBV27 and TRBJ1-1; D possibly corresponds to TRBD1 (5 bases). With 5 bases removed from V and 1 base from J, the gap between germline ends came to 23 bases. The CDR3 has 18 amino acids. Per the germline V gene, CDR1 is MNHEY and CDR2 is SMNVEV (reference sequence). In DNA form, the CDR3 reads TGTGCCAGCAGTCCACGACGGGGCTATGCAGAGGGGAACACTGAAGCTTTCTTT. This encodes CASSPRRGYAEGNTEAFF.

A few counts support this clonotype. V gene TRBV20-1 combines with J gene TRBJ2-2, with 8 bases matching TRBD1. Looked up from germline, CDR1 is DFQATT and CDR2 is SNEGSKA (reference sequence). With 2 bases clipped from V and 6 bases from J, the junction kept 11 bases outside the gene matches. The CDR3 is 16 amino acids. The CDR3 sequence is CSARLPSTGVAGELFF. The DNA of the CDR3 is TGCAGTGCTAGACTTCCCTCGACAGGGGTGGCCGGGGAGCTGTTTTTT.

This clonotype has ten or more counts. The chain joins TRBV27 to TRBJ2-7; TRBD2 aligns across 7 bases. The J segment lost 2 bases and the V segment lost 5 bases, leaving 6 bases of the junction unmatched. From germline, CDR1 is MNHEY and CDR2 SMNVEV (reference sequence). The CDR3 runs 14 residues. In DNA form, the CDR3 reads TGTGCCAGCAGTGATCTAGCGGACCCCTACGAGCAGTACTTC. The encoded protein is CASSDLADPYEQYF.